This TCR beta chain was identified in a study of early T cells in non-severe SARS-CoV-2 infection. Whole-study context: Unsorted whole blood bulk RNA was sequenced, with unpaired chains. Study-wide results and limits: Lookups in VDJdb leaned toward anti-spike CD8 responses and missed private and CD4 specificities.

The CDR3 is made up of 11 amino acids. V shed 6 bases and J shed 10 bases, with 10 bases lying between them. CDR1 is MNHEY and CDR2 is SVGEGT in the germline V gene. Comment on this clonotype: What it recognizes is unknown.

cDNA molecules, individually, were tagged with unique molecular identifiers. TCRdb used MiXCR to reprocess the 5' RACE reads, holding one entry per CDR3 protein. Found here are fewer than 120,000 distinct CDR3 sequences, roughly an eighth of them singletons; the top ten hold 3% to 4.5%. This rearrangement joins TRBV6-2 or TRBV6-3 to TRBJ2-1; D gene unclear. The sample consisted of whole blood, taken at baseline. The sequence was collected from an adult who was a healthcare worker with PCR-confirmed SARS-CoV-2 infection or an uninfected control (not recorded which). The CDR3 protein is CASSTQREQFF. CDR3 DNA: TGTGCCAGCAGCACCCAGCGAGAGCAGTTCTTC.